This is a list of T cell receptor beta chains from one sample in a study of blood T cell repertoires in COVID-19. Assay used: immunoSEQ multiplex PCR; TCRdb lists only in-frame clones, some missing. Counted here are 210,000 or so clones, around 82% occurring once; the ten biggest clones make up around 4.5%. Sequencing used PBMCs or T cells enriched from blood (not recorded which). These receptors were taken from a man aged 30-40 years with acute COVID-19. Both conserved end residues are part of each CDR3. A D gene is named only where the DNA matches it firmly. Size is omitted from some rows. Given values are once, few, many or a class for expanded clones.

v_call,d_call,clone_size,j_call,cdr3_aa,cdr3_nt
TRBV6-5,.,.,TRBJ2-1,CASSYLRGARYNEQFF,TGTGCCAGCAGTTACTTACGGGGGGCCCGCTACAATGAGCAGTTCTTC
TRBV7-9,.,.,TRBJ1-1,CASPGGTEAFF,TGTGCCAGCCCGGGAGGAACTGAAGCTTTCTTT
TRBV28,.,few,TRBJ1-6,CASSSTERTAPLHF,TGTGCCAGCAGTTCGACCGAGAGGACTGCACCCCTCCACTTT
TRBV6-5,.,.,TRBJ1-3,CASRPTGSSGNTIYF,TGTGCCAGCAGACCCACAGGATCCTCTGGAAACACCATATATTTT
TRBV5-1,.,.,TRBJ1-5,CASSEAGGPNQPQHF,TGCGCCAGCAGCGAGGCGGGAGGACCTAATCAGCCCCAGCATTTT
TRBV6-5,TRBD1,.,TRBJ1-6,CASSMGTGNSPLHF,TGTGCCAGCAGTATGGGGACAGGGAATTCACCCCTCCACTTT
TRBV13,TRBD2,.,TRBJ2-1,CASSLVAATSGGAGNEQFF,TGTGCCAGCAGCTTAGTGGCCGCGACTAGCGGGGGGGCCGGGAATGAGCAGTTCTTC
TRBV9,.,once,TRBJ1-3,CASSVEGDPGNTIYF,TGTGCCAGCAGCGTAGAGGGGGATCCTGGAAACACCATATATTTT
TRBV28,TRBD1,.,TRBJ1-4,CASSLFGTGSNEKLFF,TGTGCCAGCAGTTTATTTGGGACAGGGAGTAATGAAAAACTGTTTTTT
TRBV28,TRBD1,.,TRBJ1-2,CASSLRGLNYGYTF,TGTGCCAGCAGCTTAAGGGGGCTGAACTATGGCTACACCTTC
TRBV7-3,TRBD1,.,TRBJ1-2,CASSPGQGGGYTF,TGTGCCAGCAGCCCAGGACAGGGTGGAGGCTACACCTTC
TRBV9,.,.,TRBJ2-7,CASSLTTGFYEQYF,TGTGCCAGCAGCCTGACGACTGGCTTCTACGAGCAGTACTTC
TRBV2,.,.,TRBJ1-1,CASSEAQMNTEAFF,TGTGCCAGCAGTGAGGCCCAGATGAACACTGAAGCTTTCTTT
TRBV13,.,.,TRBJ2-4,CASSFNENIQYF,TGTGCCAGCAGCTTTAATGAAAACATTCAGTACTTC
TRBV15,TRBD2,.,TRBJ2-7,CATSRGTSGAPYEQYF,TGTGCCACCAGCAGAGGGACTAGCGGGGCACCCTACGAGCAGTACTTC
TRBV6-6,TRBD1,.,TRBJ1-2,CASGTGNYGYTF,TGTGCCAGTGGGACAGGGAACTATGGCTACACCTTC
TRBV24-1,TRBD1,.,TRBJ2-2,CATRPGQGKRDTGELFF,TGTGCCACCCGGCCGGGACAGGGGAAGCGGGACACCGGGGAGCTGTTTTTT
TRBV7-9,.,.,TRBJ2-5,CASSLVPQETQYF,TGTGCCAGCAGCTTAGTTCCTCAAGAGACCCAGTACTTC
TRBV10-2,.,.,TRBJ1-2,CASTPSNYGYTF,TGCGCCAGCACCCCGTCCAACTATGGCTACACCTTC
TRBV29-1,TRBD1,.,TRBJ1-2,CSVGTKGQGGGYTF,TGCAGCGTGGGAACTAAGGGACAGGGCGGTGGCTACACCTTC
TRBV6-5,TRBD1,.,TRBJ1-1,CASSYNRGEAFF,TGTGCCAGCAGCTATAACAGGGGTGAAGCTTTCTTT
TRBV5-1,.,.,TRBJ1-2,CASSLEEAVYNYGYTF,TGCGCCAGCAGCTTGGAGGAGGCAGTCTATAACTATGGCTACACCTTC
TRBV6-5,TRBD1,.,TRBJ1-4,CASSRTGSGEKLFF,TGTGCCAGCAGTCGGACAGGGTCGGGTGAAAAACTGTTTTTT
TRBV7-9,.,.,TRBJ1-5,CASQGPLGNQPQHF,TGTGCCAGCCAGGGTCCGCTGGGCAATCAGCCCCAGCATTTT
TRBV28,.,.,TRBJ1-2,CASSLALGYTF,TGTGCCAGCAGTTTGGCTCTTGGCTACACCTTC
TRBV12-5,.,.,TRBJ1-1,CASGEQWNTEAFF,TGTGCTAGTGGGGAACAGTGGAACACTGAAGCTTTCTTT
TRBV5-1,.,few,TRBJ2-7,CASSLESGGPYEQYF,TGCGCCAGCAGCTTGGAATCGGGGGGCCCCTACGAGCAGTACTTC
TRBV7-3,.,.,TRBJ1-2,CASSPNGQRNYGYTF,TGTGCCAGCAGCCCGAACGGCCAGAGGAACTATGGCTACACCTTC
TRBV5-1,.,.,TRBJ2-7,CASSTLDSTYEQYF,TGCGCCAGCAGCACCCTCGACAGCACCTACGAGCAGTACTTC
TRBV5-1,TRBD1,once,TRBJ2-1,CASNSGQRNNEQFF,TGCGCCAGCAACTCGGGACAGAGGAACAATGAGCAGTTCTTC
TRBV9,.,.,TRBJ1-1,CASSVASGSEAFF,TGTGCCAGCAGCGTAGCTAGCGGATCTGAAGCTTTCTTT
TRBV5-4,.,.,TRBJ1-1,CASSLAGRPEAFF,TGTGCCAGCAGCTTGGCAGGGAGGCCTGAAGCTTTCTTT
TRBV19,TRBD1,.,TRBJ1-2,CASSIATGGAYGYTF,TGTGCCAGTAGTATAGCTACAGGGGGCGCCTATGGCTACACCTTC
TRBV15,.,.,TRBJ1-1,CATSSGPQDTEAFF,TGTGCCACCAGCAGTGGCCCTCAGGACACTGAAGCTTTCTTT